This note documents a single T cell receptor beta chain sequence. A much larger clone lies one base from this, so it may be a read error. This specimen comes from a study of molecular identifiers for immune sequencing clone quantification. Turning to the study itself: Sequencing covered four of five parts into which replicate RNA from about 20,000 or 100,000 naive CD8 cells was split.

Sorting isolated naive CD8 T cells as CD8+CD4-CCR7+CD45RA+ events. Generation of bulk TCR libraries relied on previously described methods and listed TCR primers. One entry per CDR3 protein results from TCRdb running MiXCR on the PCR reads. The data hold approximately 680,000 distinct CDR3 sequences, with roughly 27% observed a single time. Germline V gene lookup returns CDR1 SGHNT and CDR2 YYREEE (reference sequence). This CDR3 region has 14 residues. The chain joins TRBV5-4 to TRBJ2-3; D uncertain. Specimen: naive CD8+ T cells from blood, with Jurkat cell RNA spiked in. As to subset: FACS-sorted CD8+CD4-CCR7+CD45RA+ naive T cells. This receptor was obtained from a human donor in good health. Some libraries in this study had Jurkat cell RNA spiked in. CDR3: CASSLWGTTDTKYF. CDR3 nucleotide sequence: TGTGCCAGCAGCTTGTGGGGAACCACAGATACGAAGTATTTT.